This T cell receptor (beta chain) was captured by sequencing in a study of HIV-infected children after antiretroviral therapy interruption. The TCR library was built from RNA with a 3' RACE protocol and unique molecular identifiers. In TCRdb, the 3' RACE reads were re-called with MiXCR into one record per CDR3 protein. The sample includes approximately 96,000 distinct CDR3 sequences, approximately 6.9% seen only once; the top ten take 1% to 1.3%. The treatment is: PENTA 11 planned treatment interruption arm or continuous ART arm. In its sample, this clonotype was seen many times. This specimen was CD45RA+ CD4+ T cells from PBMCs, pooled from several time points, taken from a donor given antiretroviral therapy, either interrupted or continuous. Noted subset: naive CD4+ CD45RA+ CD45RO- T cells. The source is a pool of human donors with HIV.

The DNA for the CDR3 is TGTGCCAGCAGCGACTTCAACAGGGCTGGGCCCCAGCATTTT. Its translation: CASSDFNRAGPQHF. The chain carries TRBV2 and TRBJ1-5; TRBD1 is a possible D gene (6 bases). This CDR3 region has 14 residues. With 6 bases removed from V and 9 bases from J, the gap between germline ends came to 18 bases. Germline V gene sequence: CDR1 SNHLY, CDR2 FYNNEI.